This T cell receptor beta chain derives from a study of graft-versus-host responses after intestinal transplantation. Trimming took 7 bases from V and 6 from J, leaving 15 bases between them. CDR1 SGHTA and CDR2 FQGNSA come from the germline V gene. The CDR3 has 14 amino acids. Note on this clone: What it binds is not known.

The repertoire was sequenced with immunoSEQ multiplex PCR; TCRdb's copy has only in-frame clones and lacks some. The table includes some 90,000 clones, approximately 78% detected once. The V gene is TRBV7-2, the J gene TRBJ2-2; TRBD1 might be the D (5 bases). This TCR came from a human donor who received an intestinal transplant. This specimen was unstimulated CD4+ T cells sorted from spleen or lymph node cells, taken before intestinal transplant. CDR3 nucleotide sequence: TGTGCCAGCACCTCCCCAGGGTGGCCCGGGGAGCTGTTTTTT. Amino acid sequence: CASTSPGWPGELFF. Together with reference TRBV7-2 and TRBJ2-2, the CDR3 gives the full variable domain: GAGVSQSPSNKVTEKGKDVELRCDPISGHTALYWYRQSLGQGLEFLIYFQGNSAPDKSGLPSDRFSAERTGGSVSTLTIQRTQQEDSAVYLCASTSPGWPGELFFGEGSRLTVL.